Listed below are T cell receptor beta chains from one sample, sequenced in a study of molecular identifiers for immune sequencing clone quantification. TCRdb passed the PCR reads through MiXCR, listing each CDR3 protein once. Seen here are 60,000 to 70,000 distinct CDR3 sequences, 15% to 20% observed once, and the top ten hold over 1.3%. Specimen: naive CD8+ T cells from blood, with Jurkat cell RNA spiked in. The receptors were sampled from a human donor in good health. Some libraries in this study had Jurkat cell RNA spiked in. Each CDR3 is given with its conserved first and last residue.

CDR3 | V
CASSQRFSYEQYF | TRBV4-2
CASSSGGFYEQYF | TRBV27
CASRGLAGPQETQYF | TRBV2
CASSLPAETEQYF | TRBV7-9
CASSRVTGTTYEQYF | TRBV4-1
CASSPPTITPKSIQYF | TRBV7-9
CASSYSVGTVISGANVLAF | TRBV6-5
CASSPFGVPGYTF | TRBV14
CAWSPPSDTQYF | TRBV30
CASSLARGADTQYF | TRBV7-6
CSVLGEAGGLTYEQYF | TRBV29-1
CASSLSGTAYYEQYF | TRBV5-8
CASSLDRTTSSYEQYF | TRBV7-2
CASSQFNEKLFF | TRBV4-1
CASRNSGSIHEQYF | TRBV27
CASSQEGSDNEQFF | TRBV3-1
CASRPGNQETQYF | TRBV7-9
CASSLVERSPYNEQFF | TRBV7-2
CASSSAGRGGTEAFF | TRBV7-9
CAVPRGGDERVPFF | TRBV19
CSARGPTSPDSGNTIYF | TRBV20-1
CASSLSPAGVYNEQFF | TRBV7-2
CASSLQNTSTEAFF | TRBV27
CASSPNNPTSGTRKHEQYF | TRBV7-9
CSASPGQGNIQYF | TRBV20-1
CASSPRDTRLPYEQYF | TRBV28
CATSERGSSYEQYF | TRBV15
CASSVGDRGSDIQYF | TRBV9
CASSGNRDAGKTEAFF | TRBV7-9
CASSVVLDRMVNEQFF | TRBV2
CASSVVPEYEQYF | TRBV9
CASSYYGGATAFF | TRBV6-2/TRBV6-3
CASNEGGLNEQFF | TRBV19
CASSSSTEGLAGLYEQYF | TRBV13
CASSKAGGSYEQYF | TRBV21-1
CASSTGLAGPQETQYF | TRBV7-9
CASSLGGVGTEAFF | TRBV7-9
CASSYGLAGGWSGANVLTF | TRBV7-9
CASSLGGGRETQYF | TRBV7-9
CASSLEFGTGYEQYF | TRBV7-7
CASSIPGEASYEQYF | TRBV19
CASSLAVGGSYEQYF | TRBV7-9
CASSLAPWGRGYKQYF | TRBV27
CASSPLNSDFYNEQFF | TRBV27
CASSLGTSGSYEQYF | TRBV5-1
CSVEDYNEQFF | TRBV29-1
CASSLFFVTETYTF | TRBV5-5
CASSLALGAPDTQYF | TRBV7-9